Here is one T cell receptor (beta chain) with its context. Its specificity is not known. The read finishes 3 residues shy of the CDR3 end, and the germline J gene is used to complete it. Measured with immunoSEQ multiplex PCR; TCRdb has only the in-frame clones, and not every one. Its table records more than 30,000 clones. This specimen comes from a study of T cells in women clearing cervical HPV infection. At the level of the study: Women with histologically confirmed HPV16-related CIN3 or worse, 2 with invasive cancer, served as cases. Cases' blood sampling followed lesion detection by median approximately 150 days (90 to 200). Whole-study results and caveats: CIN3+ cases had significantly higher TCR richness than controls; evenness did not differ. Unknown T-cell numbers per sample may underlie the richness differences.

In germline, CDR1 is SNHLY, CDR2 FYNNEI. The ends lost 7 bases at V and 7 bases at J; junction bases unmatched: 7. This CDR3 has 13 amino acids. This clonotype originated in a woman aged 18 to 75 with a cervical HPV16 infection that either progressed to CIN3+ or cleared (not recorded which). The chain couples TRBV2 to TRBJ1-5, with 7 bases identical to TRBD1. The specimen sequenced was blood buffy coat. Incomplete CDR3 DNA: TGTGCCAGCAAAAACAGGGGAGACCAGCCC. It codes for CASKNRGDQP. The complete CDR3 sequence is CASKNRGDQPQHF.